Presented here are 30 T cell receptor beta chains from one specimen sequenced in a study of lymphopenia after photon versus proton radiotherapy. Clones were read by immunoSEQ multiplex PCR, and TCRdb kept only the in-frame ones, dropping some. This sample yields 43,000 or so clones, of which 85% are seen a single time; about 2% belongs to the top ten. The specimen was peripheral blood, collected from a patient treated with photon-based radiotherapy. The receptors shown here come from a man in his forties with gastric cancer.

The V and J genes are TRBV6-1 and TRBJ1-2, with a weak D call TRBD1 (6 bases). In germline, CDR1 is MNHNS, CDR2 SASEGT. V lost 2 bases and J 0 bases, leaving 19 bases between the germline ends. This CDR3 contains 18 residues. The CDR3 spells CASSELHGQGKTNYGYTF. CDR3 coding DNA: TGTGCCAGCAGTGAACTGCACGGGCAGGGGAAGACTAACTATGGCTACACCTTC.

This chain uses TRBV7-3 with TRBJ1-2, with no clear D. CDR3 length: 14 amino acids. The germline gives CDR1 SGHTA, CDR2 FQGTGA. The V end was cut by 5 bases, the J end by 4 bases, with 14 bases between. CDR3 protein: CASSLTDGSYGYTF. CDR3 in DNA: TGTGCCAGCAGCCTTACGGATGGCAGCTATGGCTACACCTTC.

CDR3 bases: TGTGCCAGCAGCTCGGGACGGACATCCTACCTCGGGGATACGCAGTATTTT. Its translation: CASSSGRTSYLGDTQYF. V is TRBV7-9 and J is TRBJ2-3; D assignment may be TRBD1 or TRBD2 (5 bases each). V was cut by 4 bases and J by 6 bases, with 23 bases left in between. The germline CDR1 and CDR2 sequences are SEHNR and FQNEAQ (reference sequence). This CDR3 spans 17 amino acids.

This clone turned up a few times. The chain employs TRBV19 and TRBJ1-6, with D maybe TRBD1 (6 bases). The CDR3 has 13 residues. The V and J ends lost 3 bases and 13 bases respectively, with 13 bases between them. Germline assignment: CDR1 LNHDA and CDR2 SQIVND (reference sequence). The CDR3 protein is CASSMDRGFPLHF. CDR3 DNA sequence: TGTGCCAGTAGTATGGACAGAGGCTTCCCCCTCCACTTT.

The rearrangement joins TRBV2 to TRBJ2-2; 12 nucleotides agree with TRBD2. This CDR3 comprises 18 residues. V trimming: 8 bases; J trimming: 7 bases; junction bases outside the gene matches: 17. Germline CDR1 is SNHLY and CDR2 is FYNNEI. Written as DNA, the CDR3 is TGTGCCAGCGCGGCCAGTCCCCTAGCGGGGGGGCATAGCGGGGAGCTGTTTTTT. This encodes CASAASPLAGGHSGELFF.

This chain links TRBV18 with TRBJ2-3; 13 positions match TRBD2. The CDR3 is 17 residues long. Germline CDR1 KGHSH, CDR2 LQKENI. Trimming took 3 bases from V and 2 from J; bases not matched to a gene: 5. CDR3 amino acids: CASSPRTSGGLTDTQYF. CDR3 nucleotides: TGTGCCAGCTCACCCCGGACTAGCGGGGGTCTCACAGATACGCAGTATTTT.

The CDR3 region is CASSPGTGIEQYF. In DNA, the CDR3 is TGCGCCAGCAGTCCCGGGACAGGGATCGAGCAGTACTTC. This sequence joins TRBV5-1 and TRBJ2-7; 9 nucleotides agree with TRBD1. Germline loops: CDR1 SGHRS, CDR2 YFSETQ. The V segment lost 5 bases and the J segment 6 bases; nucleotides outside the gene matches: 6. The CDR3 consists of 13 residues.

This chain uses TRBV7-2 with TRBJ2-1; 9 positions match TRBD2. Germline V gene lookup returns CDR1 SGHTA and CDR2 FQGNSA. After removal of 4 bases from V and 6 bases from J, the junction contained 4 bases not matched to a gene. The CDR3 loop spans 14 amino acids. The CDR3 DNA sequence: TGTGCCAGCAGCTCGCTGGGACTAGCCAATGAGCAGTTCTTC. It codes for CASSSLGLANEQFF.

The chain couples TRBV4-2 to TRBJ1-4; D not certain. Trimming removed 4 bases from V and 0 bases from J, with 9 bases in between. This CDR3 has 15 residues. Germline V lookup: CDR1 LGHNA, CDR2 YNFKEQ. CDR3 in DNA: TGTGCCAGCAGCCTTGCGGCTTCAACTAATGAAAAACTGTTTTTT. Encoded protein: CASSLAASTNEKLFF.

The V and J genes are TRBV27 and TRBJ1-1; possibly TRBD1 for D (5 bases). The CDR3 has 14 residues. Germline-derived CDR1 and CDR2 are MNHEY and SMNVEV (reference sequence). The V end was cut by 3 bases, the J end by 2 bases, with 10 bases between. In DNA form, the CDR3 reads TGTGCCAGCAGTTTTGGCCAGGGTAACACTGAAGCTTTCTTT. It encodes CASSFGQGNTEAFF.

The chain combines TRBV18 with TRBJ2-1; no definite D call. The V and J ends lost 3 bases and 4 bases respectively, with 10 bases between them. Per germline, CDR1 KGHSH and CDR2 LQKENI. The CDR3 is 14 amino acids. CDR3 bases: TGTGCCAGCTCACCTCCGACGGTTTACAATGAGCAGTTCTTC. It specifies CASSPPTVYNEQFF.

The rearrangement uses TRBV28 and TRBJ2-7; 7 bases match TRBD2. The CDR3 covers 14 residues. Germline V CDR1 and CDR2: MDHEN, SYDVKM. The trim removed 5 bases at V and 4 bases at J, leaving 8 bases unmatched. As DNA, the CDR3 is TGTGCCAGCAGTCAACAAACCGGGAGGTACGAGCAGTACTTC. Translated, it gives CASSQQTGRYEQYF.

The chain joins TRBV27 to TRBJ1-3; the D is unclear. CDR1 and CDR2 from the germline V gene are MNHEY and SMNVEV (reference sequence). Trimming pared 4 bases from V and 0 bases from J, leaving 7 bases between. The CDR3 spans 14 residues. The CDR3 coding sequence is TGTGCCAGCAGTTCATTGGGCTCTGGAAACACCATATATTTT. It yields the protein CASSSLGSGNTIYF.

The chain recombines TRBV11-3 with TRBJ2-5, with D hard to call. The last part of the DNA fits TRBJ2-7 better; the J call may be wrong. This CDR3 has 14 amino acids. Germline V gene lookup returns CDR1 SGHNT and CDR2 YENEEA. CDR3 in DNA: TGTGCCAGCAGCCAGACTCGAAGCTCCTACGAGCAGTACTTC. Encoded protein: CASSQTRSSYEQYF.

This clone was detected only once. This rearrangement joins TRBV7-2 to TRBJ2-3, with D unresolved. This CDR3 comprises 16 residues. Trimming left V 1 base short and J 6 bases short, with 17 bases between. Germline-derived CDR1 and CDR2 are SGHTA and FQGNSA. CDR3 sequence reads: CASSLGFSSFSDTQYF. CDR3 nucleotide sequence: TGTGCCAGCAGCTTAGGGTTTAGCTCATTTTCTGATACGCAGTATTTT.

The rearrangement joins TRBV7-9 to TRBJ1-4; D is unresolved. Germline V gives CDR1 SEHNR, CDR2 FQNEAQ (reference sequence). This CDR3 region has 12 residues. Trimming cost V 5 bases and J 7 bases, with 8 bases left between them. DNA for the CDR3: TGTGCCAGCAGCGAAAGCGGTGAAAAACTGTTTTTT. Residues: CASSESGEKLFF.

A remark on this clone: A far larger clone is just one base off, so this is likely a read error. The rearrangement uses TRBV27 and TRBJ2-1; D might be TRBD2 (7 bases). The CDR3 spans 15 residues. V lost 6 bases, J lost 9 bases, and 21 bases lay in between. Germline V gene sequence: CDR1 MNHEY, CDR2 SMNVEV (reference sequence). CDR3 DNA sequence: TGTGCCAGCAGGCTAAGTGGGGGGGCCGGTGGTGAGCAGTTCTTC. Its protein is CASRLSGGAGGEQFF.

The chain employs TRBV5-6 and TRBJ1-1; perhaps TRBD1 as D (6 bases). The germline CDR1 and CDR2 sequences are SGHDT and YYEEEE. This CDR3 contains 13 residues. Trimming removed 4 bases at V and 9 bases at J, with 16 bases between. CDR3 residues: CASSLGAGRQAFF. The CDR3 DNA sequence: TGTGCCAGCAGCCTGGGGGCAGGGCGTCAAGCTTTCTTT.

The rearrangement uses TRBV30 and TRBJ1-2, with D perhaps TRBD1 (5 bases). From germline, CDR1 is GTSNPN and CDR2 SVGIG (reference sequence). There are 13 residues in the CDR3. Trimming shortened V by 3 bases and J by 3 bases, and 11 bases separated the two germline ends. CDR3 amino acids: CAWSGGAHYGYTF. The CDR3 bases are TGTGCCTGGAGCGGGGGAGCCCACTATGGCTACACCTTC.

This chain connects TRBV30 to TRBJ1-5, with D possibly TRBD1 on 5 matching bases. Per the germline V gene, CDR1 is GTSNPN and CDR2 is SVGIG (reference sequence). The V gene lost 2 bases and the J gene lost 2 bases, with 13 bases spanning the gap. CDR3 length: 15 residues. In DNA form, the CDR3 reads TGTGCCTGGAGTTCTATTGGGGGGGGCAATCAGCCCCAGCATTTT. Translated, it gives CAWSSIGGGNQPQHF. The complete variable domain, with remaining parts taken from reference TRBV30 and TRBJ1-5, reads SQTIHQWPATLVQPVGSPLSLECTVEGTSNPNLYWYRQAAGRGLQLLFYSVGIGQISSEVPQNLSASRPQDRQFILSSKKLLLSDSGFYLCAWSSIGGGNQPQHFGDGTRLSIL.

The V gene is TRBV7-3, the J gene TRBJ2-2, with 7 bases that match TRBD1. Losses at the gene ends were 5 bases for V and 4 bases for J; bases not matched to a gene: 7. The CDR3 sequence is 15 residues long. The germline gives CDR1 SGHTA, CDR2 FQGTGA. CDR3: CASSDRVAGTGELFF. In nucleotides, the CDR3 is TGTGCCAGCAGCGACAGGGTTGCCGGCACCGGGGAGCTGTTTTTT.

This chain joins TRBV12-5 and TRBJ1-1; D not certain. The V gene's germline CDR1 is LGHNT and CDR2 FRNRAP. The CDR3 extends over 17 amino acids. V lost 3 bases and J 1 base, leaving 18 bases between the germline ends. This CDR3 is CASGFPRHGTENTEAFF. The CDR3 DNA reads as TGTGCTAGTGGTTTCCCCAGGCACGGTACAGAGAACACTGAAGCTTTCTTT.

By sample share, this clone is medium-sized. The chain's CDR3 is CASSRWMGNQPQHF. CDR3 bases: TGTGCCAGCAGTCGATGGATGGGGAATCAGCCCCAGCATTTT. V usage is TRBV6-5 and J usage is TRBJ1-5; D unresolved. This CDR3 has 14 residues. Germline lookup yields CDR1 MNHEY and CDR2 SVGAGI. V was trimmed by 5 bases and J by 4 bases, leaving 12 bases between them.

CDR3 amino acids: CASSPRDLGNQPQHF. The CDR3 coding sequence is TGTGCCAGTAGCCCGAGGGATTTGGGTAATCAGCCCCAGCATTTT. This sequence joins TRBV19 and TRBJ1-5; D gene uncertain. The V end lost 6 bases, the J end lost 4 bases, and 16 bases lay between the germline ends. The CDR3 consists of 15 residues. The V gene's germline CDR1 is LNHDA and CDR2 SQIVND (reference sequence).

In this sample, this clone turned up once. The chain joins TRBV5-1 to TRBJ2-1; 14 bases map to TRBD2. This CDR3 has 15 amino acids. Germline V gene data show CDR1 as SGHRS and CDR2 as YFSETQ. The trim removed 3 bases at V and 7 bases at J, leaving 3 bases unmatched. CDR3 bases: TGCGCCAGCAGCTCGGGGACTAGCGGGGGAAATGAGCAGTTCTTC. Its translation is CASSSGTSGGNEQFF. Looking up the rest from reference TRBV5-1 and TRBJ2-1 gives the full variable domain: KAGVTQTPRYLIKTRGQQVTLSCSPISGHRSVSWYQQTPGQGLQFLFEYFSETQRNKGNFPGRFSGRQFSNSRSEMNVSTLELGDSALYLCASSSGTSGGNEQFFGPGTRLTVL.

CDR3: CASSLNGIGDIQYF. In DNA form, the CDR3 reads TGTGCCAGCAGCTTGAACGGGATTGGGGACATTCAGTACTTC. V is TRBV5-5 and J is TRBJ2-4; perhaps TRBD2 as D (5 bases). CDR3 size: 14 residues. Germline CDR1 SGHKS, CDR2 YYEKEE (reference sequence). Trimming cost V 1 base and J 8 bases, with 13 bases left between them.

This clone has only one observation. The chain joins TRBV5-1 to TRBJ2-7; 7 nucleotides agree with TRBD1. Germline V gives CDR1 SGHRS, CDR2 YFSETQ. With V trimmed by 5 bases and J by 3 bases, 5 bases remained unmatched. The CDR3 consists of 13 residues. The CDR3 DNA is TGCGCCAGCAGTCACGACAGGGTCTACGAGCAGTACTTC. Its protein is CASSHDRVYEQYF.

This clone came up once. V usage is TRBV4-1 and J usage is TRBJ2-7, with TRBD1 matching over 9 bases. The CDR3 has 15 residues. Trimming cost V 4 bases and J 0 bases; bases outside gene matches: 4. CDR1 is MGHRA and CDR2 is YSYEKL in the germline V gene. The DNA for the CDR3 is TGCGCCAGCAGCCCTGACAGGGGGTACTCCTACGAGCAGTACTTC. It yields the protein CASSPDRGYSYEQYF.

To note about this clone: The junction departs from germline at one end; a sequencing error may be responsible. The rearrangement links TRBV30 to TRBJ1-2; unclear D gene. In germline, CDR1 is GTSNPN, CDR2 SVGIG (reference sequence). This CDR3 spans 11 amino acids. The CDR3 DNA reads TGTGCCTGGACCTCGACCGGGTTCGTAGCCTTC. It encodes CAWTSTGFVAF.

The CDR3 reads CSVQQGPGGYTF. The DNA for the CDR3 is TGCAGCGTTCAACAGGGGCCTGGAGGCTACACCTTC. The rearrangement links TRBV29-1 to TRBJ1-2, with 7 bases matching TRBD1. Germline V CDR1 and CDR2: SQVTM, ANQGSEA. With V trimmed by 5 bases and J by 8 bases, 8 bases remained unmatched. The CDR3 covers 12 residues.